Presented here are 10 T cell receptor beta chains from one specimen sequenced in a study of T-cell reconstitution after alpha-beta-depleted transplantation in children. A TCRbeta library incorporating unique molecular identifiers was prepared. TCRdb itself ran the PCR reads through MiXCR, one entry per CDR3 protein. The repertoire holds roughly 220,000 distinct CDR3 sequences, roughly a tenth seen once, with around 5.1% in the top ten. Sample: PBMCs from the stem cell graft donor, taken from the stem cell graft. These TCRs come from a human donor who donated a stem cell graft to a child with SCID.

This clonotype was seen at least ten times. This chain uses TRBV5-6 with TRBJ2-3; a possible D gene is TRBD1 (6 bases). Trimming left V 4 bases short and J 2 bases short, with 14 bases between. This CDR3 comprises 15 residues. Germline assignment: CDR1 SGHDT and CDR2 YYEEEE. CDR3 residues: CASSVGTYLTDTQYF. The CDR3, as DNA: TGTGCCAGCAGCGTCGGGACATACCTCACAGATACGCAGTATTTT.

Many counts were recorded for this clonotype. The chain links TRBV4-3 to TRBJ2-5; D is undetermined. The CDR3 length is 16 residues. Germline V CDR1 and CDR2: LGHNA, YSLEER. Between the trimmed V and J ends, which lost 1 base and 3 bases, there was a span of 15 bases. The CDR3 DNA follows: TGCGCCAGCAGCCAAGGGATAGTGGGGTTGGAAGAGACCCAGTACTTC. This sequence encodes CASSQGIVGLEETQYF.

This clonotype was seen only a few times. The V and J genes are TRBV19 and TRBJ2-1; D unclear. The length of the CDR3 is 15 residues. V was pared by 2 bases and J by 0 bases, with 8 bases between. Germline V lookup: CDR1 LNHDA, CDR2 SQIVND (reference sequence). CDR3 in DNA: TGTGCCAGTAGTATAACCCCCCTCTCCTACAATGAGCAGTTCTTC. Its protein is CASSITPLSYNEQFF. Full variable domain (missing parts from reference TRBV19 and TRBJ2-1): DGGITQSPKYLFRKEGQNVTLSCEQNLNHDAMYWYRQDPGQGLRLIYYSQIVNDFQKGDIAEGYSVSREKKESFPLTVTSAQKNPTAFYLCASSITPLSYNEQFFGPGTRLTVL.

This clonotype was seen ten or more times. The chain is built from TRBV20-1 and TRBJ2-3, with D perhaps assigned TRBD1 or TRBD2 (5 bases each). Germline V CDR1 and CDR2: DFQATT, SNEGSKA (reference sequence). Deletions cut 1 base from V and 5 bases from J, with 16 bases between. The CDR3 loop spans 15 amino acids. The CDR3 loop is CSARGQGRARDTQYF. CDR3 nucleotides: TGCAGTGCTAGAGGGCAGGGACGGGCTAGAGATACGCAGTATTTT.

This clonotype has at least ten counts. The V and J genes are TRBV19 and TRBJ2-1; TRBD2 matches 7 bases. The length of the CDR3 is 14 residues. With 3 bases clipped from V and 3 bases from J, the junction kept 2 bases outside the gene matches. The germline V gene encodes CDR1 LNHDA and CDR2 SQIVND (reference sequence). The CDR3 DNA is TGTGCCAGTAGTATGGCGGGGGACTACAATGAGCAGTTCTTC. Encoded protein: CASSMAGDYNEQFF.

The sample holds a few counts of this clonotype. This sequence joins TRBV18 and TRBJ1-4; TRBD1 is a possible D gene (6 bases). CDR1 and CDR2 from the germline V gene are KGHSH and LQKENI. The CDR3 length is 16 residues. The ends were cut back, 6 bases at V and 5 bases at J, with 19 bases in the middle. CDR3 nucleotide sequence: TGTGCCAGCTCTCGTGCAGGGGACGGATCCAATGAAAAACTGTTTTTT. It yields the protein CASSRAGDGSNEKLFF.

This clonotype has a count of ten or more. The chain links TRBV15 to TRBJ2-1; D unclear. The CDR3 runs to 19 residues. CDR1 LNHNV and CDR2 YYDKDF come from the germline V gene (reference sequence). V lost 0 bases to trimming and J lost 7 bases, with 25 bases between them. CDR3 sequence reads: CATSRDIRRTHKVGNEQFF. The CDR3 nucleotides read TGTGCCACCAGCAGAGATATCCGCCGGACCCACAAAGTGGGGAATGAGCAGTTCTTC. Variable domain in full (rest from reference TRBV15 and TRBJ2-1): DAMVIQNPRYQVTQFGKPVTLSCSQTLNHNVMYWYQQKSSQAPKLLFHYYDKDFNNEADTPDNFQSRRPNTSFCFLDIRSPGLGDTAMYLCATSRDIRRTHKVGNEQFFGPGTRLTVL.

This clonotype was recorded many times. V is TRBV5-1 and J is TRBJ1-1, with 8 bases lining up with TRBD1. The CDR3 sequence is 16 residues long. Germline lookup yields CDR1 SGHRS and CDR2 YFSETQ. V shed 3 bases, J shed 4 bases, and the junction held 11 bases outside the gene matches. CDR3 nucleotides: TGCGCCAGCAGCTCTCAGGGGGCAAGTAGGGGCACTGAAGCTTTCTTT. This gives the protein CASSSQGASRGTEAFF.

There are many counts of this clonotype. The V and J genes are TRBV12-3 or TRBV12-4 and TRBJ2-7; D is uncertain. Trimming took 5 bases from V and 8 from J, leaving 13 bases between them. This CDR3 is built from 12 residues. This chain's CDR3 is CASSRAFMKQYF. The DNA of the CDR3 is TGTGCCAGCAGTCGGGCCTTTATGAAGCAGTACTTC.

This clonotype was recorded at least ten times. This chain connects TRBV7-9 to TRBJ1-5, with 8 bases lining up with TRBD1. The CDR3 loop spans 15 amino acids. V dropped 5 bases and J dropped 13; count of bases not matched to a gene: 16. Germline assignment: CDR1 SEHNR and CDR2 FQNEAQ (reference sequence). CDR3: CASSPTTGGTSLQHF. The CDR3 DNA follows: TGTGCCAGCAGCCCTACCACAGGGGGGACGTCCCTACAGCATTTT.